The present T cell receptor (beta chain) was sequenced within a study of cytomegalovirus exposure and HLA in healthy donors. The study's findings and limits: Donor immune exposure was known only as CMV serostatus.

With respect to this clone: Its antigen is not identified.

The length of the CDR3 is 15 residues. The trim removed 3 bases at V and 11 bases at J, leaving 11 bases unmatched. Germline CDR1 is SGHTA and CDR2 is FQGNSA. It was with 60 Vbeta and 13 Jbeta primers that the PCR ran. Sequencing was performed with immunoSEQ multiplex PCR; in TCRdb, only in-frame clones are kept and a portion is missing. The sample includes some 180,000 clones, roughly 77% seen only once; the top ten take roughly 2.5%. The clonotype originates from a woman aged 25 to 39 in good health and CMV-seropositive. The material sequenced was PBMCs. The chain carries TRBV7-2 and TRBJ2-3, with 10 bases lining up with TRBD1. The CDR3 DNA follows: TGTGCCAGCAGCTTCCCCGGGACAGGGGTATTAGGGCAGTATTTT. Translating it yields CASSFPGTGVLGQYF.